This T cell receptor beta chain was documented in a study of cytomegalovirus exposure and HLA in healthy donors. This CDR3 region has 16 residues. Germline V gene sequence: CDR1 MGHRA, CDR2 YSYEKL. Losses at the gene ends were 3 bases for V and 4 bases for J; bases not matched to a gene: 6. Use of 60 Vbeta and 13 Jbeta primers characterized the PCR. Profiling relied on immunoSEQ multiplex PCR, and the TCRdb table lists in-frame clones only, not all of them. The sample lists approximately 140,000 clones; about four fifths were seen once. Sequencing used PBMCs. The rearrangement uses TRBV4-1 and TRBJ2-3, with 11 bases lining up with TRBD2. This receptor was identified in a man aged 45 to 65 in good health and CMV-seropositive. The CDR3 spells CASSHPLAGEADTQYF. CDR3 coding DNA: TGCGCCAGCAGCCACCCACTAGCGGGAGAAGCAGATACGCAGTATTTT.